The 3 T cell receptor beta chains listed next were all sequenced from one sample in a study of blood T cell repertoires in COVID-19. Data came from immunoSEQ multiplex PCR; TCRdb stores just in-frame clones and leaves some out. The sample has 55,000 to 65,000 clones, roughly 89% seen once; the top ten hold 8.6%. Sequencing input: peripheral blood. These receptors all stem from a human donor in a cohort sampled during active COVID-19.

The chain has TRBV9 and TRBJ1-1; 10 nucleotides match TRBD1. This CDR3 region has 13 residues. Germline CDR1 SGDLS, CDR2 YYNGEE. J lost 4 bases, V lost 4 bases, and 1 base had no gene match. CDR3 DNA sequence: TGTGCCAGCAGCCGGACAGGGGGCACTGAAGCTTTCTTT. Translation: CASSRTGGTEAFF.

CDR3: CASSVGTGKYEQYF. Here the CDR3 DNA reads TGTGCCAGCAGTGTAGGGACAGGGAAGTACGAGCAGTACTTC. V is TRBV28 and J is TRBJ2-7; 9 bases agree with TRBD1. J was trimmed by 4 bases and V by 5 bases; bases with no gene match: 6. The germline CDR1 and CDR2 sequences are MDHEN and SYDVKM. The CDR3 is 14 residues long.

J is TRBJ1-1 and V is TRBV19, with TRBD1 as a possible D gene (5 bases). Germline V gene sequence: CDR1 LNHDA, CDR2 SQIVND (reference sequence). The germline V and J ends were trimmed by 6 bases and 1 base, with 15 bases remaining between them. This CDR3 region has 15 residues. The DNA for the CDR3 is TGTGCCAGTAGAGAAGGCGGGACGCAGAACACTGAAGCTTTCTTT. It yields the protein CASREGGTQNTEAFF.